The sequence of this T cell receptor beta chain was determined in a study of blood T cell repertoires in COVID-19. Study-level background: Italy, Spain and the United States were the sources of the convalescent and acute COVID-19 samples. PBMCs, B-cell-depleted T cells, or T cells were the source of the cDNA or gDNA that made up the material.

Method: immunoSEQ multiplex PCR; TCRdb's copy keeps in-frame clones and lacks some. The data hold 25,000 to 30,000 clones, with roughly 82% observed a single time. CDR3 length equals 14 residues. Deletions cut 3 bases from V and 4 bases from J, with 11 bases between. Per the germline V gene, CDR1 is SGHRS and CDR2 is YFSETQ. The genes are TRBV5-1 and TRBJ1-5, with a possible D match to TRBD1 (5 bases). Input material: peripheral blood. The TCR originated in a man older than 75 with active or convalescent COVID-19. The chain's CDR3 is CASSWDGRNQPQHF. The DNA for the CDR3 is TGCGCCAGCAGCTGGGACGGGAGAAATCAGCCCCAGCATTTT.